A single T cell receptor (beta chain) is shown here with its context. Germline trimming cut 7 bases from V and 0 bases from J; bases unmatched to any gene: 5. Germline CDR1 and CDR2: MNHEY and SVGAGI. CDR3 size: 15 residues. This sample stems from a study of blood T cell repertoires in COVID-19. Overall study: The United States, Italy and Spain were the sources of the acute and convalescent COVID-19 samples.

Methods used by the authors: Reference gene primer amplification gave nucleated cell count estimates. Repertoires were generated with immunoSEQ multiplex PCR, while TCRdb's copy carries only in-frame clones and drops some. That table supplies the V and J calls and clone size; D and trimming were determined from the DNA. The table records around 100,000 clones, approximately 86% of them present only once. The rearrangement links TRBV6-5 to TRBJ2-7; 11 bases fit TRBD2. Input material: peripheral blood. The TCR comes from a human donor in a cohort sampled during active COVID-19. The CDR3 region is CASKGTSGSSYEQYF. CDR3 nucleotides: TGTGCCAGCAAAGGGACTAGCGGAAGCTCCTACGAGCAGTACTTC.